This T cell receptor (beta chain) was identified during a study of lymphopenia after photon versus proton radiotherapy (dated by TCRdb to about 2019). About the investigation overall: The immunological effects of photon versus proton radiation therapy were compared in patients with gastrointestinal tumors who developed high-grade lymphopenia. A cohort of under 25 patients with gastrointestinal tumors who received either photon or proton therapy and subsequently developed lymphopenia was included. The goal of the study was to describe how the two radiation modalities differ in their effects on the immune system. Broad study findings and their caveats: After the lymphocyte count nadir, oligoclonal expansion, especially of CD8+ Temra cells, was observed in photon-treated repertoires, and the drop in diversity was driven by this expansion. Across the cohort, an inverse correlation was found between a larger post-nadir drop in TCR diversity and overall survival time among patients who died. Relative stability during treatment was observed in proton-treated patients, whereas loss of naive T cells and TCR diversity and gain of effector/memory populations were observed in photon-treated patients. The survival association was examined only in patients who died, and the authors described better survival with proton therapy as a possibility, not as a demonstrated result.

Details on this clone: This receptor's antigen is unknown. The record has no base qualities; no much larger clone is one base away.

The germline V gene gives CDR1 as KGHSH and CDR2 as LQKENI. Germline trimming: 7 bases from V, 2 bases from J; junction bases outside gene matches: 3. Taken from cysteine to phenylalanine, the CDR3 has 14 residues. Solely the CDR3 DNA is kept, with 42 bases framed from the first base. Library preparation used the immunoSEQ multiplex PCR assay. T cell repertoires were profiled by deep sequencing of rearranged TCR beta loci, alongside multiparametric flow cytometry. Held by TCRdb, this immuneACCESS table contains in-frame sequences only and omits some clones. Under half of the omission traces to an unresolved V gene where checked; the cause of the rest is unknown. This sample gives about 50,000 clones in total; more than 85% of them show up just once. The leading ten clones occupy more than 15% of the sample.

The source was peripheral blood, collected from a patient treated with photon-based radiotherapy. Recombination joined TRBV18 with TRBJ2-7; 12 bases in the junction line up with TRBD2. The clonotype was recovered from a woman aged 40 to 49 with cholangiocarcinoma. Read as DNA, the sequence is TGTGCCAGCTTAGGGACTAGCGGGCCCTACGAGCAGTACTTC. Translated, this is CASLGTSGPYEQYF. Reference TRBV18 and TRBJ2-7 genes cover what lies past the CDR3, so the full variable domain is NAGVMQNPRHLVRRRGQEARLRCSPMKGHSHVYWYRQLPEEGLKFMVYLQKENIIDESGMPKERFSAEFPKEGPSILRIQQVVRGDSAAYFCASLGTSGPYEQYFGPGTRLTVT.